This T cell receptor (beta chain) was sequenced for a study of blood T cells in healthy people across ages. The V gene lost 4 bases and the J gene lost 0 bases, with 9 bases spanning the gap. CDR1 is DFQATT, CDR2 SNEGSKA, per germline (reference sequence). CDR3 length: 13 residues. With a J-beta primer mix and a sample-barcoded 5' primer, a second PCR ran roughly 6 to 11 cycles. MiXCR, run by TCRdb on the 5' RACE reads, gives a single entry per CDR3 protein. This sample has over 1,500,000 distinct CDR3 sequences, with about two fifths found just once. The V call is TRBV20-1, the J call TRBJ1-1; the D is unclear. The origin of this receptor is a human donor in good health. The sequencing sample was made of blood. CDR3 region: CSAIRHLNTEAFF. The CDR3 coding sequence is TGCAGTGCTATTAGGCACTTGAACACTGAAGCTTTCTTT.